These 6 T cell receptor beta chains came from one sample sequenced in a study of blood T cell repertoires in COVID-19. The assay was immunoSEQ multiplex PCR, and TCRdb's table has in-frame clones only and misses some. The sample has 200,000 to 250,000 clones, around 90% seen once. The source material was peripheral blood. Receptors were obtained from a man aged 55 to 70 who had recovered from COVID-19.

The chain carries TRBV27 and TRBJ1-1; tentatively, D is TRBD1 (5 bases). Trimming stripped 7 bases from V and 1 base from J, with 10 bases between. Germline-derived CDR1 and CDR2 are MNHEY and SMNVEV (reference sequence). The CDR3 is made up of 13 amino acids. The CDR3 sequence: CASNRRGNTEAFF. The CDR3 DNA is TGTGCCAGCAATCGAAGGGGGAACACTGAAGCTTTCTTT.

As DNA, the CDR3 is TGTGCCTGGGATTCGCGTAATGAAAAACTGTTTTTT. Protein product: CAWDSRNEKLFF. This rearrangement joins TRBV30 to TRBJ1-4; D gene uncertain. Germline V gene lookup returns CDR1 GTSNPN and CDR2 SVGIG (reference sequence). V was cut by 5 bases and J by 4 bases, with 8 bases left in between. The length of the CDR3 is 12 residues.

This clone was recorded only once. V gene TRBV25-1 combines with J gene TRBJ1-5, with 7 bases aligning to TRBD1. Germline values: CDR1 MGHDK, CDR2 SYGVNS. The CDR3 loop spans 15 amino acids. Trimming took 6 bases from V and 1 from J; bases not matched to a gene: 6. The CDR3 protein is CASSPHRGSNQPQHF. CDR3 DNA: TGTGCCAGCAGCCCGCACAGGGGCAGCAATCAGCCCCAGCATTTT.

The gene calls are TRBV7-3 and TRBJ2-7; 7 bases line up with TRBD2. This CDR3 spans 15 amino acids. Germline CDR1 SGHTA, CDR2 FQGTGA. J was trimmed by 2 bases and V by 2 bases; bases with no gene match: 6. CDR3: CASSLLAGATYEQYF. The DNA of the CDR3 is TGTGCCAGCAGCTTACTGGCGGGAGCTACCTACGAGCAGTACTTC.

The chain is built from TRBV9 and TRBJ1-1, with TRBD1 matching over 7 bases. This CDR3 is 15 amino acids long. V was pared by 0 bases and J by 3 bases, with 5 bases of the junction left unmatched. Germline V CDR1 and CDR2: SGDLS, YYNGEE. CDR3 in amino acids: CASSVDGRGDTEAFF. Written as DNA, the CDR3 is TGTGCCAGCAGCGTAGATGGCAGGGGGGACACTGAAGCTTTCTTT.

V and J are TRBV19 and TRBJ2-2, with D tentatively TRBD1 (6 bases). V lost 2 bases and J 0 bases, leaving 10 bases between the germline ends. Germline CDR1 is LNHDA and CDR2 is SQIVND (reference sequence). The CDR3 runs to 16 residues. In nucleotides, the CDR3 is TGTGCCAGTAGTATAAGGGGGTTCCCGAACACCGGGGAGCTGTTTTTT. The encoded protein is CASSIRGFPNTGELFF.